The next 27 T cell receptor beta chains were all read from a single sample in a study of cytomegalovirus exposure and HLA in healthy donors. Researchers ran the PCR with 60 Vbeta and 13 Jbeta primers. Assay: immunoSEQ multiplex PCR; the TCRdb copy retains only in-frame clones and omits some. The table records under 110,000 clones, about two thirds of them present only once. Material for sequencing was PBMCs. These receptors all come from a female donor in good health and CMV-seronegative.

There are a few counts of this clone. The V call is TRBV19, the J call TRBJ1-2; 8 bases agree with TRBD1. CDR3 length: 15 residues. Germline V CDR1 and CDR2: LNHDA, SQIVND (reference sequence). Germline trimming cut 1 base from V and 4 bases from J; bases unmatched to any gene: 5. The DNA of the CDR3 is TGTGCCAGTAGTATAGGACCAGGGGGCGTCTATGGCTACACCTTC. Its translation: CASSIGPGGVYGYTF. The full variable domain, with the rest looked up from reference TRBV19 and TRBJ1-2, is DGGITQSPKYLFRKEGQNVTLSCEQNLNHDAMYWYRQDPGQGLRLIYYSQIVNDFQKGDIAEGYSVSREKKESFPLTVTSAQKNPTAFYLCASSIGPGGVYGYTFGSGTRLTVV.

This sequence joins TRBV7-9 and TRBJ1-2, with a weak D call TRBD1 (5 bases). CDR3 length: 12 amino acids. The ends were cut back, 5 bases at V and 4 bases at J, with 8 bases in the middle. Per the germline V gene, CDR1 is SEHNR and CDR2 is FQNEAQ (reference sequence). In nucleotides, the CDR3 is TGTGCCAGCAGCATGACAGCCTATGGCTACACCTTC. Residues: CASSMTAYGYTF.

CDR3 amino acids: CASSLGQGADTQYF. Written as DNA, the CDR3 is TGTGCCAGCAGTTTGGGACAGGGGGCAGATACGCAGTATTTT. This chain connects TRBV6-6 to TRBJ2-3, with 11 nucleotides matching TRBD1. Trimming at V came to 4 bases and at J to 4 bases, leaving 1 base not matched to a gene. The CDR3 contains 14 residues. The V gene's germline CDR1 is MNHNY and CDR2 SVGAGI (reference sequence).

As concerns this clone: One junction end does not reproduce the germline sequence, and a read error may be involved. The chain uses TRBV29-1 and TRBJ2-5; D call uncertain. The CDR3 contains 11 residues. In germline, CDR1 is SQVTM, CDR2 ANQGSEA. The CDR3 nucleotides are TGCAGCGCTGAAAACGGGGAGACCCAGTACTTC. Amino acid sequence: CSAENGETQYF.

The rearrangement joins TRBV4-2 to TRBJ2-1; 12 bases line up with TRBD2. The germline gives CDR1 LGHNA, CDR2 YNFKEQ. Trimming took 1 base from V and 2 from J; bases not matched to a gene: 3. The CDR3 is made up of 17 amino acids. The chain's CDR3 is CASSQGASGRAYNEQFF. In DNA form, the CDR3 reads TGTGCCAGCAGCCAAGGAGCTAGCGGGAGGGCCTACAATGAGCAGTTCTTC.

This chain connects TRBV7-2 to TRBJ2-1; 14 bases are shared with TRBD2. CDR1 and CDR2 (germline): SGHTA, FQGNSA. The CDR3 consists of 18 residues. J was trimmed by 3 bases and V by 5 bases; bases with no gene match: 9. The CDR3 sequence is CASSALGLAGVGYNEQFF. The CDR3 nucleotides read TGTGCCAGCAGCGCGCTGGGACTAGCGGGAGTAGGCTACAATGAGCAGTTCTTC.

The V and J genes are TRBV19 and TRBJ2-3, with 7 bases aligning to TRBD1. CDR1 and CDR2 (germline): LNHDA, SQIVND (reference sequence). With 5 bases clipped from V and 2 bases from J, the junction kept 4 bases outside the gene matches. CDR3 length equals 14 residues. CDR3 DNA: TGTGCCAGTAGTTTGGGACAGTACACAGATACGCAGTATTTT. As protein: CASSLGQYTDTQYF. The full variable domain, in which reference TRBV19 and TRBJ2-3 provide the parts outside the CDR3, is DGGITQSPKYLFRKEGQNVTLSCEQNLNHDAMYWYRQDPGQGLRLIYYSQIVNDFQKGDIAEGYSVSREKKESFPLTVTSAQKNPTAFYLCASSLGQYTDTQYFGPGTRLTVL.

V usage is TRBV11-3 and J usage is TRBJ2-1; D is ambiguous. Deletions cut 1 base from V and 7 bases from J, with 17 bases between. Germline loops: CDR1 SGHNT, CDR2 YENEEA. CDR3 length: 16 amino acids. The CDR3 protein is CASSLASRGSRNEQFF. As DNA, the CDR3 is TGTGCCAGCAGCTTAGCGAGTCGCGGAAGTCGTAATGAGCAGTTCTTC.

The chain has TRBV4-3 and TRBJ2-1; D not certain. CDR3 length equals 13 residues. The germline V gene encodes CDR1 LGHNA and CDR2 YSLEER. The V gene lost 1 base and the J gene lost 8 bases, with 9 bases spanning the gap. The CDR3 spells CASSQVPSYEQFF. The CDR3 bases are TGCGCCAGCAGCCAAGTCCCCTCGTATGAGCAGTTCTTC.

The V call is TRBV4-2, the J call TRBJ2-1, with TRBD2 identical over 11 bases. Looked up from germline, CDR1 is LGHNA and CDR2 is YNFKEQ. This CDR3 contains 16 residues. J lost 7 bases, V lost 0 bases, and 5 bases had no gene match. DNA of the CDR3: TGTGCCAGCAGCCAAGATCTTAGCGGGAGGGGAAATGAGCAGTTCTTC. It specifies CASSQDLSGRGNEQFF.

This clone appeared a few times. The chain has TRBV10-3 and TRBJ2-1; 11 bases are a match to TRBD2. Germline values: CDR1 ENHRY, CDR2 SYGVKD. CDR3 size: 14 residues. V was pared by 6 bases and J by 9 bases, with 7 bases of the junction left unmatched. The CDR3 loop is CAIRPIAGGGEQFF. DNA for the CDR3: TGTGCCATCAGACCCATAGCGGGAGGGGGTGAGCAGTTCTTC.

CDR3 coding DNA: TGTGCCAGCAGCTTAGGAGACAGGGCGGGGTCCTACGAGCAGTACTTC. This gives the protein CASSLGDRAGSYEQYF. The rearrangement joins TRBV7-2 to TRBJ2-7; D may be TRBD1 (7 bases). Germline V gene lookup returns CDR1 SGHTA and CDR2 FQGNSA. The CDR3 runs to 16 residues. Trimming took 1 base from V and 1 from J, leaving 14 bases between them.

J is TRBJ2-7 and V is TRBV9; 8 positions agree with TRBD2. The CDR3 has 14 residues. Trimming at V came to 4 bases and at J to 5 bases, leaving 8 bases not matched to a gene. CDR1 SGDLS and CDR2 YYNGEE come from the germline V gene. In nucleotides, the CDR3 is TGTGCCAGCAGCCGTAGCGGGACTTTCGACGAGCAGTACTTC. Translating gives CASSRSGTFDEQYF.

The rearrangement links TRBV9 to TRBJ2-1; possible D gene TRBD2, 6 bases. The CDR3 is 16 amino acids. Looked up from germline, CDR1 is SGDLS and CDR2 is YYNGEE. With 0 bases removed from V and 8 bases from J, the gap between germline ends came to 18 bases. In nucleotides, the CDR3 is TGTGCCAGCAGCGTAGACGAAGGCGGGGCCACGGATGAGCAGTTCTTC. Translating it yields CASSVDEGGATDEQFF.

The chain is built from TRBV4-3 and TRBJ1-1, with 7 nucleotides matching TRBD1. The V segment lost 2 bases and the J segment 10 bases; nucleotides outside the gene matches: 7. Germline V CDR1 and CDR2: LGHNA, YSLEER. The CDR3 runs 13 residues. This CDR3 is CASSQNRGWAAFF. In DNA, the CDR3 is TGCGCCAGCAGCCAAAACAGGGGCTGGGCAGCTTTCTTT.

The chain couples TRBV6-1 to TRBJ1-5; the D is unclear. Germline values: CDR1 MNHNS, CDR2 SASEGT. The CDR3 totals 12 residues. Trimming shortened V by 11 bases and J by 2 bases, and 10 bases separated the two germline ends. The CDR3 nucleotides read TGTGCCGGCATGTCAGGCAATCAGCCCCAGCATTTT. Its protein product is CAGMSGNQPQHF.

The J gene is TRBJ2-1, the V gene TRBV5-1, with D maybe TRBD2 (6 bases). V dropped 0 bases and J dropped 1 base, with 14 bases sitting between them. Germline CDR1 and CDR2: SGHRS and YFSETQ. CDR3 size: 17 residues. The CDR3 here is CASSLGGGMGSYNEQFF. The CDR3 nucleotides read TGCGCCAGCAGCTTGGGGGGCGGGATGGGTTCCTACAATGAGCAGTTCTTC. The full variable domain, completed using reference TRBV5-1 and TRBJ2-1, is KAGVTQTPRYLIKTRGQQVTLSCSPISGHRSVSWYQQTPGQGLQFLFEYFSETQRNKGNFPGRFSGRQFSNSRSEMNVSTLELGDSALYLCASSLGGGMGSYNEQFFGPGTRLTVL.

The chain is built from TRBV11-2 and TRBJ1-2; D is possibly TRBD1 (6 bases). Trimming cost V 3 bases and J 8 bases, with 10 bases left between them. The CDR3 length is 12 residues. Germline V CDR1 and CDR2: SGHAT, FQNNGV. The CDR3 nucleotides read TGTGCCAGCAGCTTCCCGACAGGAGGCTACACCTTC. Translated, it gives CASSFPTGGYTF.

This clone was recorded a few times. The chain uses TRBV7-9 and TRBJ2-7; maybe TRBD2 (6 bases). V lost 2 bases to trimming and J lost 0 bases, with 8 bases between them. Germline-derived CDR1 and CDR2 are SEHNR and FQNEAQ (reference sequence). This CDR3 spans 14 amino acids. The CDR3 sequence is CASSLRLGSYEQYF. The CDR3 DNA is TGTGCCAGCAGCTTAAGACTAGGCTCCTACGAGCAGTACTTC. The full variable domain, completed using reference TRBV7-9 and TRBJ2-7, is DTGVSQNPRHKITKRGQNVTFRCDPISEHNRLYWYRQTLGQGPEFLTYFQNEAQLEKSRLLSDRFSAERPKGSFSTLEIQRTEQGDSAMYLCASSLRLGSYEQYFGPGTRLTVT.

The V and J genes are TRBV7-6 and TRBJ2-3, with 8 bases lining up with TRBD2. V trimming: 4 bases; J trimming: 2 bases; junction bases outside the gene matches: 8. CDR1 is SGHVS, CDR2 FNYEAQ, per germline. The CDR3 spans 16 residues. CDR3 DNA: TGTGCCAGCAGCTCGCGGACTAGCAGATCCACAGATACGCAGTATTTT. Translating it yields CASSSRTSRSTDTQYF.

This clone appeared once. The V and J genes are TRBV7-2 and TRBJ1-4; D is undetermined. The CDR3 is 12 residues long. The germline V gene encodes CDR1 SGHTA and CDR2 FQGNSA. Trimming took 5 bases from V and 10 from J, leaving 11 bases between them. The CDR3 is CASSLRAGKLFF. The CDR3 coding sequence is TGTGCCAGCAGCCTACGGGCGGGAAAACTGTTTTTT. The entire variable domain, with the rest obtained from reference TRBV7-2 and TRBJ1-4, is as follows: GAGVSQSPSNKVTEKGKDVELRCDPISGHTALYWYRQSLGQGLEFLIYFQGNSAPDKSGLPSDRFSAERTGGSVSTLTIQRTQQEDSAVYLCASSLRAGKLFFGSGTQLSVL.

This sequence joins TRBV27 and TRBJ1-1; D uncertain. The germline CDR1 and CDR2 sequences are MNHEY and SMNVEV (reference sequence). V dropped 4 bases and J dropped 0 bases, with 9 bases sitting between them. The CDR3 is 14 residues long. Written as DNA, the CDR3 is TGTGCCAGCAGTTCGGGGTGGGTGAACACTGAAGCTTTCTTT. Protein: CASSSGWVNTEAFF.

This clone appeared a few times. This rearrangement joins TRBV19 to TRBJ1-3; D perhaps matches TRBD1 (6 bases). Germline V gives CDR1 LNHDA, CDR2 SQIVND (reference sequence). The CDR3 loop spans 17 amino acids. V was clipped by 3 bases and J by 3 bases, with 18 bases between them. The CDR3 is CASSILGGGRSGNTIYF. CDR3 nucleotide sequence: TGTGCCAGTAGTATTTTAGGCGGGGGGCGAAGTGGAAACACCATATATTTT.

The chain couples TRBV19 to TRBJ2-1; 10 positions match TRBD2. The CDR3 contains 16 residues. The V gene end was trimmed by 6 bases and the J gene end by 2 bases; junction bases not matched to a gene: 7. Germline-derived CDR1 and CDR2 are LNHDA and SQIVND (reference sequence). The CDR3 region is CASRLTGTSAYNEQFF. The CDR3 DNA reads TGTGCCAGTAGACTTACCGGGACTAGCGCCTACAATGAGCAGTTCTTC.

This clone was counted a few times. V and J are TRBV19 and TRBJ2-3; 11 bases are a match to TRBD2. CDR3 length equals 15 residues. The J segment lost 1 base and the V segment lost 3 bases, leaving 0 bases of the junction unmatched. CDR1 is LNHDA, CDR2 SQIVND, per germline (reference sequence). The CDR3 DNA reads TGTGCCAGTAGTATGGGACTAGCGGGCACAGATACGCAGTATTTT. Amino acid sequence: CASSMGLAGTDTQYF.

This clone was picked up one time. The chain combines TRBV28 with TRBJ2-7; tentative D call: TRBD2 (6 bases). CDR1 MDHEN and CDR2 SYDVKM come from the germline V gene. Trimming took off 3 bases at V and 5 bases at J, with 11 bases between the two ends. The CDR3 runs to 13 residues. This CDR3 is CASSFGGANEQYF. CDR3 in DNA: TGTGCCAGCAGTTTCGGAGGGGCGAACGAGCAGTACTTC.

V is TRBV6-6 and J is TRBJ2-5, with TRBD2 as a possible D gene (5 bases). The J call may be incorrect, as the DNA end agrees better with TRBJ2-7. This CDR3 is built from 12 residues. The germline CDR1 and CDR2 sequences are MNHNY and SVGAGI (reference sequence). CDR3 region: CASSTGLNEQYF. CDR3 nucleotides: TGTGCCAGCAGCACGGGGTTGAACGAGCAGTACTTC.